Listed below are T cell receptor beta chains from one sample, sequenced in a study of vaccination and CD4 T cells after COVID-19. Via MiXCR, TCRdb re-called the PCR reads, giving one row per CDR3 protein. The table shows 20,000 to 30,000 distinct CDR3 sequences, with about 46% occurring only once. These receptors' targets are unknown. Sequenced input: CD4+ T cells from blood, cultured in vitro. The receptors come from a human donor who had recovered from COVID-19. Each CDR3 is given with its conserved first and last residue. A D gene is named only where the DNA matches it firmly. A clone size is listed for some rows: how often the clone was seen (once, few, many), or a class if it is expanded.

NA NA TRBJ2-7 TRBV6-1 CASTSDAYEQYF TGTGCCAGCACTAGCGACGCCTACGAGCAGTACTTC
few NA TRBJ1-6 TRBV20-1 CSAREGSGSPLHF TGCAGTGCTAGAGAGGGATCCGGTTCACCCCTCCACTTT
NA TRBD1 TRBJ2-5 TRBV7-6 CASSSPGQGTETQYF TGTGCCAGCAGCTCACCCGGACAGGGGACGGAGACCCAGTACTTC
once TRBD2 TRBJ2-3 TRBV27 CVSSSVGAGGTDTQYF TGTGTCAGCAGCTCAGTTGGAGCGGGGGGGACAGATACGCAGTACTTT
NA NA TRBJ1-3 TRBV7-2 CASSLSYGNTIYF TGTGCCAGCAGCTTATCTTATGGAAACACCATATATTTT
NA NA TRBJ1-1 TRBV19 CASSMGGAVDTEAFF TGTGCCAGTAGTATGGGGGGGGCGGTGGACACTGAAGCTTTCTTT
NA NA TRBJ2-7 TRBV7-2 CASSRFMEQYF TGTGCCAGCAGCAGATTTATGGAGCAGTACTTC
few NA TRBJ1-2 TRBV19 CASSHGTDRGYTF TGTGCCAGTAGCCACGGGACCGATCGGGGCTACACCTTC
NA NA TRBJ2-5 TRBV7-2 CASSLGNGETQYF TGTGCCAGCAGCTTGGGCAACGGGGAGACCCAGTACTTC
NA NA TRBJ2-7 TRBV2 CASSPQGLTISYEQYF TGTGCCAGCAGCCCGCAGGGTCTGACAATCTCCTACGAGCAGTACTTC
NA NA TRBJ1-2 TRBV7-2 CASSSREAFTADF TGTGCCAGCAGCTCTAGAGAGGCTTTTACGGCGGACTTC
NA NA TRBJ2-2 TRBV19 CASDAGNTGELFF TGTGCCAGCGACGCAGGGAACACCGGGGAGCTGTTTTTT
NA NA TRBJ1-2 TRBV2 CASSEKSTASSVYGYTF TGTGCCAGCAGTGAAAAGTCGACAGCTTCGAGCGTGTATGGCTACACCTTC
NA TRBD2 TRBJ2-7 TRBV20-1 CSAGPGLADYEQYF TGCAGTGCTGGACCGGGACTAGCGGACTACGAGCAGTACTTC
few NA TRBJ2-3 TRBV20-1 CSARGLGGQTDTQYF TGCAGTGCTAGAGGTCTAGGGGGTCAGACAGATACGCAGTATTTT
medium-sized NA TRBJ2-7 TRBV20-1 CSARGKGEQYF TGCAGTGCTAGGGGCAAAGGCGAGCAGTACTTC
NA TRBD1 TRBJ1-5 TRBV11-3 CASSPGQGSNQPQHF TGTGCCAGCAGCCCGGGACAGGGAAGCAATCAGCCCCAGCATTTT
NA NA TRBJ2-6 TRBV11-2 CASSPREAGGGSGANVLTF TGTGCCAGCAGCCCACGGGAGGCAGGGGGCGGCTCTGGGGCCAACGTCCTGACTTTC
few TRBD1 TRBJ1-5 TRBV20-1 CSARVQGFNQPQHF TGCAGTGCTAGAGTACAGGGGTTCAATCAGCCCCAGCATTTT
few TRBD2 TRBJ2-3 TRBV7-2 CASSLKLSGGRTDTQYF TGTGCCAGCAGCTTAAAGCTGTCGGGGGGGCGCACAGATACGCAGTATTTT
few NA TRBJ1-2 TRBV10-1 CASSELPDPGPQSDTF TGCGCCAGCAGTGAGTTGCCAGACCCGGGACCCCAAAGTGACACCTTC
NA TRBD2 TRBJ2-1 TRBV2 CASSGSGGAFGEQFF TGTGCCAGCAGTGGGAGCGGGGGGGCCTTCGGGGAGCAGTTCTTC
NA NA TRBJ2-6 TRBV19 CASSIGQTGANVLTF TGTGCCAGTAGTATCGGACAGACTGGGGCCAACGTCCTGACTTTC
few TRBD2 TRBJ2-5 TRBV20-1 CSARRGGETQYF TGCAGTGCTAGAAGGGGAGGGGAGACCCAGTACTTC
NA NA TRBJ2-3 TRBV6-1 CASSVRITDTQYF TGTGCCAGCAGTGTGCGGATAACAGATACGCAGTATTTT
NA TRBD1 TRBJ1-5 TRBV6-1 CASSGQGFSNQPQHF TGTGCCAGCAGTGGACAGGGATTTAGCAATCAGCCCCAGCATTTT
few TRBD1 TRBJ2-7 TRBV6-2/TRBV6-3 CASRRTGGVYEQYF TGTGCCAGCAGGAGGACAGGGGGCGTCTACGAGCAGTACTTC
few NA TRBJ2-5 TRBV27 CASRGGADQETQYF TGTGCCAGCCGTGGGGGAGCCGACCAAGAGACCCAGTACTTC
few TRBD1 TRBJ1-1 TRBV18 CASSPGQGSEAFF TGTGCCAGCTCACCCGGACAGGGCAGTGAAGCTTTCTTT
NA NA TRBJ2-7 TRBV7-2 CASSLFQRTSYEQYF TGTGCCAGCAGTTTGTTCCAGAGAACCTCCTACGAGCAGTACTTC
NA NA TRBJ1-6 TRBV14 CASSQRTDNSPLHF TGTGCCAGCAGCCAAAGGACAGATAATTCACCCCTCCACTTT
NA NA TRBJ2-1 TRBV6-1 CASSEEPRGLYNEQFF TGTGCCAGCAGTGAAGAACCCAGGGGTCTCTACAATGAGCAGTTCTTC
NA NA TRBJ1-2 TRBV9 CASSAKDRHGYTF TGTGCCAGCAGCGCTAAAGACCGCCACGGCTACACCTTC
NA TRBD1 TRBJ1-4 TRBV10-1 CASKPPTGAEKLFF TGCGCCAGCAAACCTCCGACAGGGGCGGAAAAACTGTTTTTT
NA TRBD1 TRBJ1-2 TRBV18 CASQAGQDYGYTF TGTGCCAGCCAAGCCGGACAGGACTATGGCTACACCTTC
few NA TRBJ2-7 TRBV7-9 CASSLERQVSYEQYF TGTGCCAGCAGCTTAGAGAGGCAGGTATCCTACGAGCAGTACTTC
NA NA TRBJ1-6 TRBV20-1 CSARDNYSPLHF TGCAGTGCTAGGGACAATTATTCACCCCTCCACTTT
NA NA TRBJ2-3 TRBV20-1 CSAGPLGESTDTQYF TGCAGTGCTGGCCCCCTGGGCGAGAGCACAGATACGCAGTATTTT
NA TRBD1 TRBJ1-1 TRBV7-8 CASSLVVQGALNTEAFF TGTGCCAGCAGCTTAGTTGTACAGGGGGCGTTGAACACTGAAGCTTTCTTT
NA NA TRBJ1-6 TRBV20-1 CSARKGSSYNSPLHF TGCAGTGCTAGAAAGGGTAGCTCCTATAATTCACCCCTCCACTTT
NA TRBD1 TRBJ2-7 TRBV18 CASSEDRDEQYF TGTGCCAGCTCAGAGGACAGGGACGAGCAGTACTTC
NA NA TRBJ2-1 TRBV7-6 CASSRDRSSYNEQFF TGTGCCAGCAGCCGCGACCGGAGCTCCTACAATGAGCAGTTCTTC
few NA TRBJ2-3 TRBV7-8 CASSLAADTQYF TGTGCCAGCAGCTTAGCGGCAGATACGCAGTATTTT
few NA TRBJ2-1 TRBV6-1 CASRPRRETYNEQFF TGTGCCAGCAGGCCCCGGAGGGAGACGTACAATGAGCAGTTCTTC
NA NA TRBJ2-2 TRBV20-1 CSARDRHLGVTGELFF TGCAGTGCTAGAGATCGACATCTGGGGGTAACCGGGGAGCTGTTTTTT
NA TRBD2 TRBJ2-1 TRBV6-1 CATSVVRLAGRGMAFNEQFF TGTGCCACCAGTGTTGTCCGACTAGCGGGGAGGGGGATGGCTTTCAATGAGCAGTTCTTC
NA NA TRBJ1-5 TRBV2 CASSEGMVYSNQPQHF TGTGCCAGCAGTGAAGGTATGGTGTATAGCAATCAGCCCCAGCATTTT
NA NA TRBJ2-1 TRBV11-2 CASSAWADQFF TGTGCCAGCAGCGCGTGGGCAGACCAGTTCTTC
NA NA TRBJ2-7 TRBV2 CASSEARTTGEQYF TGTGCCAGCAGTGAAGCGCGGACGACGGGCGAGCAGTACTTC